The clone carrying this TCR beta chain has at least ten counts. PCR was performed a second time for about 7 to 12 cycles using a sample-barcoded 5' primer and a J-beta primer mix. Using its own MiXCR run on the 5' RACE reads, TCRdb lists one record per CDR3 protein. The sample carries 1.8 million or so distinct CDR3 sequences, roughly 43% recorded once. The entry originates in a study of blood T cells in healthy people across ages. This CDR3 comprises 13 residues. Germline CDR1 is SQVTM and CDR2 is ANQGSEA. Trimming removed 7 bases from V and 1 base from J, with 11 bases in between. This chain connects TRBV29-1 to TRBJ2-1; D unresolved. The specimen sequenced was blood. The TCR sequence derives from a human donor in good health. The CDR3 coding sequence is TGCAGCGCCTCCTTCGGGTCCTACAATGAGCAGTTCTTC. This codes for CSASFGSYNEQFF.